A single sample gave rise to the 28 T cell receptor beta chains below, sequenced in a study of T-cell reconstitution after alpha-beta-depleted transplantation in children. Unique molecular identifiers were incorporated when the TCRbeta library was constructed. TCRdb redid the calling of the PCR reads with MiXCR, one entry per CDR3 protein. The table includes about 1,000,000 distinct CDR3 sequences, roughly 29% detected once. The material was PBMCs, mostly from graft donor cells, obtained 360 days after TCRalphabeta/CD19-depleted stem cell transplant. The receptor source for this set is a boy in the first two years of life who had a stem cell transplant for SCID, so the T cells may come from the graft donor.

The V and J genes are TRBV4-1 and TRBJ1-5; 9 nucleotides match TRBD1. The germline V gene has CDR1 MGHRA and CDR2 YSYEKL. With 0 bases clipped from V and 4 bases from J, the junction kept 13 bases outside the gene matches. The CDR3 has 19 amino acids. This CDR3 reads CASSQDWGSTGGKNQPQHF. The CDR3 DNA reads TGCGCCAGCAGCCAAGATTGGGGGTCCACAGGGGGCAAGAATCAGCCCCAGCATTTT.

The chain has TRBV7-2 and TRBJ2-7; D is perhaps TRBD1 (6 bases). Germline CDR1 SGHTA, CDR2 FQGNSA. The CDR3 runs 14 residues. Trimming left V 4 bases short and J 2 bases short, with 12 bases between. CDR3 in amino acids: CASSSPGVAYEQYF. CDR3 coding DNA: TGTGCCAGCAGCTCACCAGGGGTGGCCTACGAGCAGTACTTC.

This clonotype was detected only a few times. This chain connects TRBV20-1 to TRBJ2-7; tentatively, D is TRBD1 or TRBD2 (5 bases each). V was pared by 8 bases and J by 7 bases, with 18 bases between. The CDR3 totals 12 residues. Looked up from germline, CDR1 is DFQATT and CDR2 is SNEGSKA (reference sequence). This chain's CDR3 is CSPRGISGEQYF. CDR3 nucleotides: TGCAGTCCAAGGGGTATCTCGGGAGAGCAGTACTTC.

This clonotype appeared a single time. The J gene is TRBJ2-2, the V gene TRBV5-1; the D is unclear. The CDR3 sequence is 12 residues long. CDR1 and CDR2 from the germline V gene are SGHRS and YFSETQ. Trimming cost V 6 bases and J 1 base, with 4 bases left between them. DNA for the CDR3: TGCGCCAGCAATATGAACACCGGGGAGCTGTTTTTT. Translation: CASNMNTGELFF. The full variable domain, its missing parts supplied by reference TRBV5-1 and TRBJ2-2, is KAGVTQTPRYLIKTRGQQVTLSCSPISGHRSVSWYQQTPGQGLQFLFEYFSETQRNKGNFPGRFSGRQFSNSRSEMNVSTLELGDSALYLCASNMNTGELFFGEGSRLTVL.

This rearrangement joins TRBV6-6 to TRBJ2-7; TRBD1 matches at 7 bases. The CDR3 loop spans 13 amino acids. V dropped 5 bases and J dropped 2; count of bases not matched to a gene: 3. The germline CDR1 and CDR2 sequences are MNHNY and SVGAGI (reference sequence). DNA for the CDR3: TGTGCCAGCAGTAAGGGACAGCCCTACGAGCAGTACTTC. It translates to CASSKGQPYEQYF.

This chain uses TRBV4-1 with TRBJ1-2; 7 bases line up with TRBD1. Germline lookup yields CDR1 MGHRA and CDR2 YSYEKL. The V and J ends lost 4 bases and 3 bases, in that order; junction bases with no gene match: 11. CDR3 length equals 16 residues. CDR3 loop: CASSLAQTGDHYGYTF. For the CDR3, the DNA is TGCGCCAGCAGCCTAGCCCAAACAGGGGATCACTATGGCTACACCTTC.

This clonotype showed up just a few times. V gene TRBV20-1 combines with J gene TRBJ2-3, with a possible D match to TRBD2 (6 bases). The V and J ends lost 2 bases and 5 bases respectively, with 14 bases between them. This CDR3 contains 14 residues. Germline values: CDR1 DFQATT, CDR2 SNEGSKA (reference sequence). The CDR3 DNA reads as TGCAGTGCTAGACCTCCGGCGGGGATAGATACGCAGTATTTT. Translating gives CSARPPAGIDTQYF.

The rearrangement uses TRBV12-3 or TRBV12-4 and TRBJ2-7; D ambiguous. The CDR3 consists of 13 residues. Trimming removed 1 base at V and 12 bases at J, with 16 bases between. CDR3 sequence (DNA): TGTGCCAGCAGTTTAGTCTTGGCGCAGGACCCGTACTTC. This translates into CASSLVLAQDPYF.

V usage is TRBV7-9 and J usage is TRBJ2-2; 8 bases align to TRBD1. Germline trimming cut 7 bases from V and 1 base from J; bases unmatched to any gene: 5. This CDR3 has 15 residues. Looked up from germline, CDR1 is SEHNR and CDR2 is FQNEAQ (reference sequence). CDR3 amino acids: CASNPGTGNTGELFF. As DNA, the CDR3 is TGTGCCAGCAACCCCGGGACAGGGAACACCGGGGAGCTGTTTTTT.

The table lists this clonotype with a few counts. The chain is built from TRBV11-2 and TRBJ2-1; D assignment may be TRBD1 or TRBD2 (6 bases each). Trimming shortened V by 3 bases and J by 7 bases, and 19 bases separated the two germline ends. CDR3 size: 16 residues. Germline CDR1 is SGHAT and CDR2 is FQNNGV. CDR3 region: CASSLGRSLGGNEQFF. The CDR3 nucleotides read TGTGCCAGCAGCTTGGGTCGGTCCCTAGGGGGGAATGAGCAGTTCTTC.

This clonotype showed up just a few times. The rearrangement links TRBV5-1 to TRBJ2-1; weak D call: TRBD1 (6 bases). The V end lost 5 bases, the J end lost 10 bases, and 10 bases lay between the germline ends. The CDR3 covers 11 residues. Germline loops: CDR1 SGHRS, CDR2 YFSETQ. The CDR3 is CASRTGQEQFF. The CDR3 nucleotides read TGCGCCAGCAGAACCGGACAGGAGCAGTTCTTC.

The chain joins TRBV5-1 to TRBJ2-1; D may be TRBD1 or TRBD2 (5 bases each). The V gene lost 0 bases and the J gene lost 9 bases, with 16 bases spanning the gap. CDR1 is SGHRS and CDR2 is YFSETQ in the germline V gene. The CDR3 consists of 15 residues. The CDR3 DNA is TGCGCCAGCAGCTTGGCCGGGGCCTCCTTGGGTGAGCAGTTCTTC. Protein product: CASSLAGASLGEQFF.

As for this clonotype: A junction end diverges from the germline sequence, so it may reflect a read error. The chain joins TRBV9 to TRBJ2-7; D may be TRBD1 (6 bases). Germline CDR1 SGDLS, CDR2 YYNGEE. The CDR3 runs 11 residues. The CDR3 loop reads CASSAPGQLKF. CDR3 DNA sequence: TGTGCCAGCAGCGCGCCAGGACAGCTCAAATTC.

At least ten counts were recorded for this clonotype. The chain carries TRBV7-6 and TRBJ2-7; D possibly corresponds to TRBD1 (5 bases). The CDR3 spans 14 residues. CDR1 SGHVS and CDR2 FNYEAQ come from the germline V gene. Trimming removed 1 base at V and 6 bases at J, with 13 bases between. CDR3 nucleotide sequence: TGTGCCAGCAGCTTAGTAGCAGGGATGGGCGAGCAGTACTTC. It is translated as CASSLVAGMGEQYF.

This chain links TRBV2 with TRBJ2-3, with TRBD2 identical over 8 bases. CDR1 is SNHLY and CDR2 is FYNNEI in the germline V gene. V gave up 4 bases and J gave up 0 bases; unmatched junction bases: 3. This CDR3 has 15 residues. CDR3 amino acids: CASSGLASSTDTQYF. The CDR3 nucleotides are TGTGCCAGCAGTGGACTAGCGTCAAGCACAGATACGCAGTATTTT.

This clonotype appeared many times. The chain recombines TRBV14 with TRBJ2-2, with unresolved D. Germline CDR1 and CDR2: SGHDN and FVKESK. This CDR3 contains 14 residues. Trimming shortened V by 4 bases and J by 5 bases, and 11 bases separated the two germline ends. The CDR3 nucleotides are TGTGCCAGCAGCCTGATTGGTGGAACCGGGGAGCTGTTTTTT. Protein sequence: CASSLIGGTGELFF.

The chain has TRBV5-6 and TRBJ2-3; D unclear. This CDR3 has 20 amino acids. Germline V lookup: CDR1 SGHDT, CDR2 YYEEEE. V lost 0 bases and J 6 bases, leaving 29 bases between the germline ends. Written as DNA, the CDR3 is TGTGCCAGCAGCTTGGATCCCCTTGGTGGGCCGCATTCAGTGGGGGATACGCAGTATTTT. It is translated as CASSLDPLGGPHSVGDTQYF. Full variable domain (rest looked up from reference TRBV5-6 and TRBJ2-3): DAGVTQSPTHLIKTRGQQVTLRCSPKSGHDTVSWYQQALGQGPQFIFQYYEEEERQRGNFPDRFSGHQFPNYSSELNVNALLLGDSALYLCASSLDPLGGPHSVGDTQYFGPGTRLTVL.

The CDR3 DNA sequence: TGCGCCAGCAGCGCCCATGCGCAGGGTTTCGAGAATTCACCCCTCCACTTT. Its protein product is CASSAHAQGFENSPLHF. V is TRBV5-1 and J is TRBJ1-6; D is perhaps TRBD1 (5 bases). Trimming removed 4 bases from V and 7 bases from J, with 21 bases in between. The CDR3 is 17 amino acids. CDR1 is SGHRS and CDR2 is YFSETQ in the germline V gene. Based on the CDR3 plus reference TRBV5-1 and TRBJ1-6, the full variable domain is KAGVTQTPRYLIKTRGQQVTLSCSPISGHRSVSWYQQTPGQGLQFLFEYFSETQRNKGNFPGRFSGRQFSNSRSEMNVSTLELGDSALYLCASSAHAQGFENSPLHFGNGTRLTVT.

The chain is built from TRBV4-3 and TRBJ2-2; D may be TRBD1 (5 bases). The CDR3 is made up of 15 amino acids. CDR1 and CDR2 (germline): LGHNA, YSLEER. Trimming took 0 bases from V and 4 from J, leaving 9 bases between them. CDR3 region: CASSQDRRGTGELFF. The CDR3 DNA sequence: TGCGCCAGCAGCCAAGATCGTAGGGGCACCGGGGAGCTGTTTTTT.

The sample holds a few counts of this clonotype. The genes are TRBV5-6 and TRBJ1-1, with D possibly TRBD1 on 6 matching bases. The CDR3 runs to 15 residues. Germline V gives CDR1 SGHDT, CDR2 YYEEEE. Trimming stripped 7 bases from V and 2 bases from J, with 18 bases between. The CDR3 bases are TGTGCCAGCCGGCCCCCGGGACAAATAAACACTGAAGCTTTCTTT. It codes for CASRPPGQINTEAFF.

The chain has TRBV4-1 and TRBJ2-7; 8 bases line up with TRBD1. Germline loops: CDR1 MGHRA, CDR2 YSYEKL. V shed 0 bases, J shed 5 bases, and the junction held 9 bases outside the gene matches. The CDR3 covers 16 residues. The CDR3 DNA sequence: TGCGCCAGCAGCCAAGAGGGCAGGGGGCGTTCTGACGAGCAGTACTTC. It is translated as CASSQEGRGRSDEQYF.

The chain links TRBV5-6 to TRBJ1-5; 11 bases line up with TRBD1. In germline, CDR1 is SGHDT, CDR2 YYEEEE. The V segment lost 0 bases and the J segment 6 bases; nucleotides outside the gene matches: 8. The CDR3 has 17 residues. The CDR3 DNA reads TGTGCCAGCAGCTTGGGGCCCGGACAGGGGGCTATTCAGCCCCAGCATTTT. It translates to CASSLGPGQGAIQPQHF.

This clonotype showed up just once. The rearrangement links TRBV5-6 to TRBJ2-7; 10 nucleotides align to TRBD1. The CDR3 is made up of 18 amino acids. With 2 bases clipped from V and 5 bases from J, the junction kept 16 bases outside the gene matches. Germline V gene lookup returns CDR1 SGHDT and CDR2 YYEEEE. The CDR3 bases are TGTGCCAGCAGCTTTCCCACGGGTTATCGGGACAGGGGCCACGAGCAGTACGTC. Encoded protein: CASSFPTGYRDRGHEQYV.

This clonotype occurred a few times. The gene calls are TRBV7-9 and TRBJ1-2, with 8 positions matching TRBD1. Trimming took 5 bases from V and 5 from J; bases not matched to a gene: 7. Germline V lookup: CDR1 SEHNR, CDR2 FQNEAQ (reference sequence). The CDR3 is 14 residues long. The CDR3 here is CASSPTRGLYGYTF. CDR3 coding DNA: TGTGCCAGCAGCCCGACCAGGGGGCTGTATGGCTACACCTTC.

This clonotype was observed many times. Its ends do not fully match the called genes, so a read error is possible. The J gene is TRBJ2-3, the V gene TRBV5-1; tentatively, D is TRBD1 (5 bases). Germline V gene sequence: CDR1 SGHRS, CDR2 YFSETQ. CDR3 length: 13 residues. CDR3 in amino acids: CASSLEGADTQYF. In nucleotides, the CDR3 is TGTGCCAGCAGCTTAGAAGGGGCCGATACGCAGTATTTT.

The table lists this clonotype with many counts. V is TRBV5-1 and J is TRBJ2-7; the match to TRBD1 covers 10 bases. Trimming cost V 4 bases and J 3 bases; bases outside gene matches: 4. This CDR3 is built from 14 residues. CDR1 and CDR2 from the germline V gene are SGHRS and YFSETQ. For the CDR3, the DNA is TGCGCCAGCAGCGTCGACAGGGGGCTCTACGAGCAGTACTTC. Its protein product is CASSVDRGLYEQYF.

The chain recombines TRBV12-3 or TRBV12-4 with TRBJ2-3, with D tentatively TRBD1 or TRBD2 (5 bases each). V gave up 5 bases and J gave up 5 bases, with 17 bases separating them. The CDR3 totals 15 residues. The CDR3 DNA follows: TGTGCCAGCAGTCCCCCGGGACGTTCGTTAGATACGCAGTATTTT. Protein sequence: CASSPPGRSLDTQYF.

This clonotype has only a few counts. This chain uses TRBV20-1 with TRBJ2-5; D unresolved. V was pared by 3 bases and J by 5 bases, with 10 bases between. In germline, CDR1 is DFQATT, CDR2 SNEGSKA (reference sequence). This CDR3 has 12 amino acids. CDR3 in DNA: TGCAGTGCTAGCCCCTCCCCGGAGACCCAGTACTTC. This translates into CSASPSPETQYF.